This is a list of T cell receptor beta chains from one sample in a study of control samples from healthy donors and cancer patients. Repertoires were generated with immunoSEQ multiplex PCR, while TCRdb's copy carries only in-frame clones and drops some. The sample lists 150,000 to 200,000 clones, around 89% seen once, with over 1.1% in the top ten. The sequenced material came from blood. Receptor source: a woman aged 50 to 60 in good health. Both conserved end residues are part of each CDR3. The D gene is left open where the match is weak. Part of the rows lack a size; the others show once, few, many or a class for expanded clones.

d_call	v_call	j_call	clone_size	cdr3_aa	cdr3_nt
TRBD1	TRBV5-4	TRBJ1-1	-	CASSLTTGMNTEAFF	TGTGCCAGCAGCCTGACGACAGGGATGAACACTGAAGCTTTCTTT
-	TRBV10-3	TRBJ1-1	-	CAISWSVVLRDSEAFF	TGTGCCATCAGTTGGTCAGTTGTACTCAGGGACTCTGAAGCTTTCTTT
-	TRBV5-1	TRBJ2-1	-	CASSFQGGAYNEQFF	TGCGCCAGCAGCTTCCAGGGTGGGGCGTACAATGAGCAGTTCTTC
TRBD2	TRBV7-2	TRBJ2-5	-	CASSLGLAGGRTQYF	TGTGCCAGCAGCTTAGGACTTGCGGGAGGAAGGACCCAGTACTTC
-	TRBV28	TRBJ2-5	-	CASSLDQETQYF	TGTGCCAGCAGTTTAGACCAAGAGACCCAGTACTTC
TRBD2	TRBV7-2	TRBJ2-3	once	CASSPSSGIGTDTQYF	TGTGCCAGCAGCCCTTCTAGCGGGATAGGGACAGATACGCAGTATTTT
-	TRBV4-1	TRBJ1-2	-	CASSQDAGYPMDYTF	TGCGCCAGCAGCCAAGATGCGGGTTACCCCATGGACTACACCTTC
TRBD1	TRBV4-1	TRBJ2-7	few	CASSQPRTGAYEQYF	TGCGCCAGCAGCCAACCCCGGACAGGGGCATACGAGCAGTACTTC
TRBD2	TRBV5-1	TRBJ2-5	-	CASSSLPSGGGETQYF	TGCGCCAGCAGCTCTCTCCCTAGCGGGGGGGGCGAGACCCAGTACTTC
-	TRBV5-1	TRBJ2-1	-	CASSNGKGLNEQFF	TGCGCCAGCAGTAACGGGAAGGGATTGAATGAGCAGTTCTTC
TRBD1	TRBV7-3	TRBJ1-1	once	CASRARSGTAYTEAFF	TGTGCCAGCAGGGCTCGGTCCGGGACAGCATACACTGAAGCTTTCTTT
-	TRBV3-1/TRBV3-2	TRBJ2-3	-	CASSHDGADTQYF	TGTGCCAGCAGCCACGACGGAGCAGATACGCAGTATTTT
-	TRBV27	TRBJ2-7	few	CASSLIGGPYEQYF	TGTGCCAGCAGTTTAATTGGAGGGCCGTACGAGCAGTACTTC
-	TRBV5-6	TRBJ1-2	-	CASSLATGRIYGYTF	TGTGCCAGCAGCCTAGCCACGGGACGGATCTATGGCTACACCTTC
-	TRBV19	TRBJ2-5	few	CASSGRRETQYF	TGTGCCAGTAGTGGGCGAAGAGAGACCCAGTACTTC
-	TRBV7-2	TRBJ1-2	-	CASSLYPYGYTF	TGTGCCAGCAGCTTATATCCCTATGGCTACACCTTC
-	TRBV5-1	TRBJ2-2	-	CASSKNTGELFF	TGCGCCAGCAGCAAGAACACCGGGGAGCTGTTTTTT
-	TRBV4-1	TRBJ2-2	once	CASSPQGIGTGELFF	TGCGCCAGCAGCCCTCAGGGGATAGGCACCGGGGAGCTGTTTTTT
-	TRBV9	TRBJ2-2	-	CASRDALNTGELFF	TGTGCCAGCCGCGACGCGTTGAACACCGGGGAGCTGTTTTTT
-	TRBV6-5	TRBJ1-1	once	CASSYPGTTEAFF	TGTGCCAGCAGTTACCCGGGGACCACTGAAGCTTTCTTT
-	TRBV2	TRBJ1-2	-	CASSEGDYGYTF	TGTGCCAGCAGTGAGGGGGACTATGGCTACACCTTC
-	TRBV23-1	TRBJ1-4	-	CASSPIRETNEKLFF	TGCGCCAGCAGTCCAATCAGGGAAACTAATGAAAAACTGTTTTTT